Listed below are T cell receptor beta chains from one sample, sequenced in a study of blood T cell repertoires in COVID-19. The protocol was immunoSEQ multiplex PCR, while the TCRdb copy is restricted to in-frame clones and leaves out a portion. There are around 270,000 clones in the sample; 80% to 90% occur only once, and 4.2% lies in the top ten. What was sequenced was peripheral blood. These TCRs come from a man between 60 and 75 years old with acute or convalescent COVID-19. Both conserved end residues are part of each CDR3. D genes are given only for firm matches. Some rows mark clone size as missing; the rest say once, few, many or name a class of expanded clone.

TRBJ1-2 | TRBD1 | . | 13 | TRBV2 | TGTGCCAGCACTGAGGGACAGAACTATGGCTACACCTTC | CASTEGQNYGYTF
TRBJ1-2 | . | . | 13 | TRBV12-3/TRBV12-4 | TGTGCCAGCAGCTATACGGGACAACGTGGCTACACCTTC | CASSYTGQRGYTF
TRBJ2-1 | . | few | 12 | TRBV5-8 | TGTGCCAGCAGCTTGAGTCAGGTCCAGCAGTTCTTC | CASSLSQVQQFF
TRBJ2-5 | TRBD2 | . | 15 | TRBV3-1/TRBV3-2 | TGTGCCAGCAGCCTGCTAGCGGGAGGGCCGGAGACCCAGTACTTC | CASSLLAGGPETQYF
TRBJ1-1 | TRBD1 | . | 14 | TRBV5-1 | TGCGCCAGCAGCCAACAGGGGGGAAACACTGAAGCTTTCTTT | CASSQQGGNTEAFF
TRBJ1-4 | . | . | 12 | TRBV29-1 | TGCAGCACCGGACAGTCTAATGAAAAACTGTTTTTT | CSTGQSNEKLFF
TRBJ2-1 | TRBD2 | . | 15 | TRBV6-5 | TGTGCCAGTACCTTAGGGGCTAGCGGGAGCGGTGAGCAGTTCTTC | CASTLGASGSGEQFF
TRBJ1-2 | . | . | 14 | TRBV4-1 | TGCGCCAGCAGCCACACACAGGAATTCTATGGCTACACCTTC | CASSHTQEFYGYTF
TRBJ1-2 | . | . | 15 | TRBV5-1 | TGCGCCAGCAGCCCCGGGAGGCAGGCAAACTATGGCTACACCTTC | CASSPGRQANYGYTF
TRBJ2-1 | TRBD2 | . | 16 | TRBV10-3 | TGTGCCATCAGCAACGGACTAGCGGGAGGTAGTAATGAGCAGTTCTTC | CAISNGLAGGSNEQFF
TRBJ2-1 | TRBD2 | . | 15 | TRBV9 | TGTGCCAGCAGCGCAACTAGCGAAACCTACAATGAGCAGTTCTTC | CASSATSETYNEQFF
TRBJ1-5 | TRBD1 | . | 15 | TRBV6-1 | TGTGCCAGCAGTGCACAGGGGGCGAGCAATCAGCCCCAGCATTTT | CASSAQGASNQPQHF
TRBJ1-4 | TRBD1 | . | 14 | TRBV7-9 | TGTGCCAGCAACACCAAGGGGGCTGGGGAAAAACTGTTTTTT | CASNTKGAGEKLFF
TRBJ2-1 | TRBD1 | . | 15 | TRBV5-1 | TGCGCCAGCAGCATCTCCGGGACAGGGTGGAATGAGCAGTTCTTC | CASSISGTGWNEQFF
TRBJ2-5 | . | . | 14 | TRBV19 | TGTGCCAGTAGTATGCAGGGGATCCAAGAGACCCAGTACTTC | CASSMQGIQETQYF
TRBJ1-2 | . | . | 17 | TRBV7-8 | TGTGCCAGCAGCTTAGGGGCAGGAAGGACTCACTCCTATGGCTACACCTTC | CASSLGAGRTHSYGYTF
TRBJ2-1 | . | . | 12 | TRBV25-1 | TGTGCCAGCAGTGAATACGTCAATGAGCAGTTCTTC | CASSEYVNEQFF
TRBJ2-1 | . | . | 15 | TRBV7-5 | TGTGCCAGAATTGGGAGGACTAGCGGGGGAGCGCAGCAGTTCTTC | CARIGRTSGGAQQFF
TRBJ1-1 | . | . | 14 | TRBV25-1 | TGTGCCAGCAGTGAATCCCAGGGAGGCACTGAAGCTTTCTTT | CASSESQGGTEAFF
TRBJ1-2 | . | . | 15 | TRBV7-9 | TGTGCCAGCAGCTTAGCCTTACAGTGGCTCTATGGCTACACCTTC | CASSLALQWLYGYTF
TRBJ2-1 | . | . | 11 | TRBV21-1 | TGTGCCAACCAGGTGGTCGCTGAGCAGTTCTTC | CANQVVAEQFF
TRBJ1-1 | . | . | 14 | TRBV6-5 | TGTGCCACCAGCCGGACAACAACTAACACTGAAGCTTTCTTT | CATSRTTTNTEAFF
TRBJ1-2 | . | once | 14 | TRBV7-3 | TGTGCCAGCAGCTTAATGCCGGGGAACTATGGCTACACCTTC | CASSLMPGNYGYTF
TRBJ1-2 | TRBD1 | . | 13 | TRBV30 | TGTGCCTGGAGTTTGACAGGGAACTATGGCTACACCTTC | CAWSLTGNYGYTF
TRBJ1-1 | . | . | 14 | TRBV18 | TGTGCCAGCTCACCAAGATACATGAACACTGAAGCTTTCTTT | CASSPRYMNTEAFF
TRBJ2-1 | TRBD2 | . | 21 | TRBV4-3 | TGCGCCAGCAGCCAAGATGAAGTGGGGCTAGCGGGAGGAGAAGGCTACAATGAGCAGTTCTTC | CASSQDEVGLAGGEGYNEQFF
TRBJ1-2 | TRBD1 | . | 11 | TRBV28 | TGTGCCAGCCAGGGGGCAGGTGGCTACACCTTC | CASQGAGGYTF
TRBJ2-2 | TRBD1 | . | 16 | TRBV19 | TGTGCCAGTAGTTTCTTGACAGGGGGCATTGGCGGGGAGCTGTTTTTT | CASSFLTGGIGGELFF
TRBJ2-5 | TRBD2 | . | 16 | TRBV6-2/TRBV6-3 | TGTGCCAGCAGCCCTAGCGGGAGGGCCGGTTTGGAGACCCAGTACTTC | CASSPSGRAGLETQYF
TRBJ1-5 | TRBD1 | . | 17 | TRBV19 | TGTGCCAGTAGTACTCCCCCGGGCGAGACAGGGTATCAGCCCCAGCATTTT | CASSTPPGETGYQPQHF
TRBJ1-2 | . | . | 12 | TRBV2 | TGTGCCAGCAGTGAAACAGGCCATGGCTACACCTTC | CASSETGHGYTF